This T cell receptor (beta chain) was captured by sequencing in a study of blood T cell repertoires in COVID-19. For the study at large: Specimens from acute and convalescent COVID-19 originated in the United States, Italy and Spain. T cells, B-cell-depleted T cells, or PBMCs supplied cDNA or gDNA.

Germline CDR1 and CDR2: SGHAT and FQDESV (reference sequence). The CDR3 runs 14 residues. The germline V and J ends were trimmed by 5 bases and 0 bases, with 7 bases remaining between them. Original processing methods: Amplification of reference gene primers was used by the study to estimate nucleated cell counts. Assay: immunoSEQ multiplex PCR; the TCRdb copy retains only in-frame clones and omits some. V, J and clone size were drawn from that table, and D and trimming were deduced from the DNA. In the table there are 250,000 to 350,000 clones, about nine tenths of which are singletons. The V gene is TRBV11-1, the J gene TRBJ1-4; unclear D gene. The origin of this receptor is a man younger than 35 with active or convalescent COVID-19. Material for sequencing was peripheral blood. CDR3 loop: CASSRTPTNEKLFF. The CDR3 DNA reads as TGTGCCAGCAGCCGTACACCAACTAATGAAAAACTGTTTTTT.